This T cell receptor beta chain came from a study of CD8 T cells in Susac syndrome. Study at large: Among sequenced Susac syndrome patients, 5 or 6 had active disease and eight or nine were in remission. Study-wide points: Susac syndrome CD4+ T cell repertoires showed no clonal expansion.

With random hexamers, reverse transcription was performed on about 0.5 to 1 ug of RNA. The method of amplification for TCR beta CDR3 was immunoSEQ multiplex PCR, covering 54 Vbeta and 13 Jbeta. TCRdb called the immunoSEQ multiplex PCR reads again in MiXCR, with one record for every CDR3 protein. In the table there are about 120,000 distinct CDR3 sequences, 96% of which are singletons. This clonotype came up once. Its specificity is unknown. From blood CD8+ and CD4+ T cells, TCR beta sequences were generated. The CDR3 extends over 12 amino acids. Germline-derived CDR1 and CDR2 are DFQATT and SNEGSKA (reference sequence). V dropped 1 base and J dropped 6 bases, with 7 bases sitting between them.

The TCR comes from a human donor with Susac syndrome. This sequence joins TRBV20-1 and TRBJ2-1, with a tentative D call TRBD2 (6 bases). Sequenced sample: CD4+ T cells from PBMCs. CDR3 loop: CSARGDSNEQFF. The CDR3 bases are TGCAGTGCTAGAGGGGACTCCAATGAGCAGTTCTTC.